The rows below give T cell receptor beta chains drawn from one sample of a study of post-analysis software for immune sequencing data. TCRdb re-called the PCR reads with MiXCR, one entry per CDR3 protein. This table has around 400,000 distinct CDR3 sequences, 30% to 45% appearing once. Input material: blood. Receptors originate from a girl aged 10 to 17 with multiple sclerosis. Both conserved end residues are part of each CDR3. The D gene is left open where the match is weak. A clone size is listed for some rows: how often the clone was seen (once, few, many), or a class if it is expanded.

TRBV4-1	-	TRBJ2-5	-	CASSDFSYSAWGETQYF	TGCGCCAGCAGCGATTTCTCTTACTCAGCCTGGGGAGAGACCCAGTACTTC
TRBV7-2	TRBD1	TRBJ1-5	few	CASSLTYRGDQPQHF	TGTGCCAGCAGCTTAACTTACAGGGGAGATCAGCCCCAGCATTTT
TRBV12-3/TRBV12-4	TRBD1	TRBJ1-6	-	CASTWDSNSPLHF	TGTGCCAGCACCTGGGACAGTAATTCACCCCTCCACTTT
TRBV7-2	-	TRBJ1-6	few	CASSLGGQPNSPLHF	TGTGCCAGCAGCTTAGGTGGACAGCCTAATTCACCCCTCCACTTT
TRBV7-2	-	TRBJ2-5	-	CVSSFGAGETQYF	TGTGTCAGCAGCTTCGGGGCGGGGGAGACCCAGTACTTC
TRBV4-1	-	TRBJ2-2	few	CASSPGRGTTGELFF	TGCGCCAGCAGCCCCGGGAGAGGGACCACCGGGGAGCTGTTTTTT
TRBV4-1	TRBD2	TRBJ2-1	-	CASSQGRGLAGNEQFF	TGCGCCAGCAGCCAAGGGAGGGGACTAGCGGGGAATGAGCAGTTCTTC
TRBV10-3	TRBD2	TRBJ2-1	-	CAISDPGGVENEQFF	TGTGCCATCAGTGACCCGGGGGGGGTGGAAAATGAGCAGTTCTTC
TRBV20-1	TRBD2	TRBJ2-5	-	CSARDGRLAGKETQYF	TGCAGTGCTAGAGATGGCAGACTAGCGGGTAAAGAGACCCAGTACTTC
TRBV7-2	-	TRBJ2-5	few	CASSLAGSRRGETQYF	TGTGCCAGCAGCTTAGCGGGGTCGAGGAGGGGAGAGACCCAGTACTTC
TRBV24-1	TRBD1	TRBJ2-7	-	CATSDMDRDEQYF	TGTGCCACCAGTGACATGGACAGGGACGAGCAGTACTTC
TRBV20-1	-	TRBJ1-1	few	CSANGVSDTEAFF	TGCAGCGCTAACGGAGTTTCGGACACTGAAGCTTTCTTT
TRBV4-1	-	TRBJ1-2	-	CASSQDRVGCGYTF	TGCGCCAGCAGCCAAGATAGGGTAGGCTGTGGCTACACCTTC
TRBV5-1	-	TRBJ2-1	-	CASSLELRNGQFF	TGCGCCAGCAGCTTGGAGTTGCGGAATGGGCAGTTCTTC
TRBV4-1	TRBD1	TRBJ2-6	few	CASSLYSPNRGSSGANVLTF	TGCGCCAGCAGCCTATATAGCCCTAACAGGGGAAGTTCTGGGGCCAACGTCCTGACTTTC
TRBV7-9	TRBD1	TRBJ2-7	few	CASSTTGTALSYEQYF	TGTGCCAGCAGCACCACTGGGACAGCTCTCTCCTACGAGCAGTACTTC
TRBV10-3	-	TRBJ2-7	-	CAISESNRFYEQYF	TGTGCCATCAGTGAGTCAAACCGATTCTACGAGCAGTACTTC
TRBV27	-	TRBJ2-5	few	CASSGLGTFQETQYF	TGTGCCAGCAGTGGACTCGGGACATTCCAAGAGACCCAGTACTTC
TRBV6-2/TRBV6-3	-	TRBJ2-1	-	CASSCFGAFYNEQFF	TGTGCCAGCAGTTGCTTCGGGGCCTTTTACAATGAGCAGTTCTTC
TRBV4-2	TRBD2	TRBJ2-7	few	CASSATGLAGGQPYEQYF	TGTGCCAGCAGCGCTACGGGACTAGCGGGGGGGCAACCCTACGAGCAGTACTTC
TRBV14	-	TRBJ2-5	once	CASRSGVGTQYF	TGTGCCAGCCGCTCGGGGGTCGGGACCCAGTACTTC
TRBV6-1	TRBD2	TRBJ2-5	-	CASRAGTSGGLGTQYF	TGTGCCAGCAGGGCTGGGACTAGCGGGGGCCTTGGGACCCAGTACTTC
TRBV7-8	TRBD1	TRBJ1-4	-	CASSSGRGQEKLFF	TGTGCCAGCAGCAGCGGCAGGGGGCAGGAAAAACTGTTTTTT
TRBV27	-	TRBJ2-1	-	CASSPQVGHNEQFF	TGTGCCAGCAGTCCCCAGGTTGGGCACAATGAGCAGTTCTTC
TRBV20-1	-	TRBJ1-1	-	CSALYVRGNTEAFF	TGCAGTGCTCTTTACGTCAGGGGGAACACTGAAGCTTTCTTT
TRBV12-3/TRBV12-4	-	TRBJ2-2	-	CASNAGGTGELFF	TGTGCCAGCAACGCGGGCGGCACCGGGGAGCTGTTTTTT
TRBV6-1	TRBD1	TRBJ2-7	-	CASPHNPGQAAEGSYEQYF	TGTGCCAGCCCCCATAATCCGGGACAGGCCGCGGAGGGCTCCTACGAGCAGTACTTC
TRBV7-8	-	TRBJ1-1	few	CASSLGQGMNTEAFF	TGTGCCAGCAGCTTAGGGCAGGGGATGAACACTGAAGCTTTCTTT
TRBV3-1	-	TRBJ1-4	-	CASSQPGHFNEKRFF	TGTGCCAGCAGCCAACCGGGACACTTTAATGAAAAACGGTTTTTT
TRBV7-2	TRBD1	TRBJ2-7	-	CASSSRDSPREQYF	TGTGCCAGCAGCTCCCGGGACAGCCCTCGGGAGCAGTACTTC
TRBV7-6	-	TRBJ2-7	-	CASSLSGHSYEQYF	TGTGCCAGCAGCTTATCGGGACATTCCTACGAGCAGTACTTC
TRBV20-1	-	TRBJ1-2	-	CSAREGGALGYTF	TGCAGTGCTAGAGAGGGGGGGGCGTTGGGCTACACCTTC
TRBV5-1	TRBD1	TRBJ2-3	-	CASSFGTDENTQYF	TGCGCCAGCAGCTTCGGGACAGACGAGAATACGCAGTATTTT
TRBV24-1	TRBD1	TRBJ2-6	many	CATSDPGDREGLGSGANVLTF	TGTGCCACCAGTGACCCGGGGGACAGGGAGGGTTTGGGCTCTGGGGCCAACGTCCTGACTTTC
TRBV3-1	TRBD1	TRBJ1-2	-	CASSRDSSYGYTF	TGTGCCAGCAGCCGGGACAGCTCCTATGGCTACACCTTC
TRBV2	-	TRBJ1-2	-	CASGGLSANYGYTF	TGTGCCAGCGGCGGGCTTTCGGCTAACTATGGCTACACCTTC
TRBV6-6	TRBD1	TRBJ1-1	few	CASSYSDRAFF	TGTGCCAGCAGTTACTCGGACAGGGCTTTCTTT
TRBV10-2	-	TRBJ1-1	-	CASRGRTAGTAEAFF	TGCGCCAGCAGAGGGAGAACAGCCGGGACGGCTGAAGCTTTCTTT
TRBV24-1	-	TRBJ1-2	-	CATSDSTGNYGYTF	TGTGCCACCAGTGACTCGACAGGAAACTATGGCTACACCTTC
TRBV12-3/TRBV12-4	-	TRBJ1-2	-	CASSLSGAYGYTF	TGTGCCAGCAGTTTATCAGGGGCCTATGGCTACACCTTC
TRBV6-5	TRBD1	TRBJ2-7	-	CASSYRAPGQGAYEQYF	TGTGCCAGCAGTTACCGGGCTCCGGGACAGGGGGCCTACGAGCAGTACTTC
TRBV7-9	-	TRBJ1-5	-	CASSLGQGGYGNQPQHF	TGTGCCAGCAGCTTAGGTCAGGGAGGGTATGGCAATCAGCCCCAGCATTTT
TRBV27	TRBD1	TRBJ2-1	few	CASSLTGTGGDNEQFF	TGTGCCAGCAGTTTAACCGGGACAGGGGGGGACAATGAGCAGTTCTTC